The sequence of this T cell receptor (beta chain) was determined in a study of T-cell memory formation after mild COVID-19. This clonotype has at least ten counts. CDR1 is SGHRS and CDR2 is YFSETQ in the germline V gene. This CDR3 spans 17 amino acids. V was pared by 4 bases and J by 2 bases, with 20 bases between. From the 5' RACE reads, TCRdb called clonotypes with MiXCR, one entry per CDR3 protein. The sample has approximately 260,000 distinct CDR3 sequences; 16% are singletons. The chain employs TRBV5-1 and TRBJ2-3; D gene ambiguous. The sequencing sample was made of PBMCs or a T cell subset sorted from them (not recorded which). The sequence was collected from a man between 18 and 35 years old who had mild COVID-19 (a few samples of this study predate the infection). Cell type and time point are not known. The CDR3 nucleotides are TGCGCCAGCAGCAGAAGAACCCGACGGGTGCCCACAGATACGCAGTATTTT. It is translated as CASSRRTRRVPTDTQYF. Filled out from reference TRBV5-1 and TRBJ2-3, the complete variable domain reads KAGVTQTPRYLIKTRGQQVTLSCSPISGHRSVSWYQQTPGQGLQFLFEYFSETQRNKGNFPGRFSGRQFSNSRSEMNVSTLELGDSALYLCASSRRTRRVPTDTQYFGPGTRLTVL.